The 2 T cell receptor beta chains reported below all come from one sample, sequenced in a study of OX40 agonist ivuxolimab in advanced cancers. Using immunoSEQ multiplex PCR, the repertoire was profiled, and TCRdb retains in-frame clones only, with some absent. This table has roughly 25,000 clones, 77% appearing once. This specimen consisted of CD4+ or CD8+ T cells sorted from blood, obtained in a trial of the OX40 agonist ivuxolimab. Receptors originate from an adult with an advanced solid tumor such as melanoma, head and neck, liver or kidney cancer.

The rearrangement links TRBV6-1 to TRBJ1-4; possibly TRBD1 for D (5 bases). CDR1 is MNHNS and CDR2 is SASEGT in the germline V gene. With 6 bases removed from V and 3 bases from J, the gap between germline ends came to 14 bases. The CDR3 contains 15 residues. CDR3 nucleotides: TGTGCCAGCAGCCTAAGAGGGGCCGCTAATGAAAAACTGTTTTTT. This codes for CASSLRGAANEKLFF.

CDR3 in DNA: TGTGCCAGCAGTTCAACGTCGACAGGGACTAACTATGGCTACACCTTC. The encoded protein is CASSSTSTGTNYGYTF. The V and J genes are TRBV28 and TRBJ1-2, with 7 bases identical to TRBD1. Germline V gives CDR1 MDHEN, CDR2 SYDVKM. Trimming took 4 bases from V and 0 from J; bases not matched to a gene: 8. CDR3 length: 16 residues.